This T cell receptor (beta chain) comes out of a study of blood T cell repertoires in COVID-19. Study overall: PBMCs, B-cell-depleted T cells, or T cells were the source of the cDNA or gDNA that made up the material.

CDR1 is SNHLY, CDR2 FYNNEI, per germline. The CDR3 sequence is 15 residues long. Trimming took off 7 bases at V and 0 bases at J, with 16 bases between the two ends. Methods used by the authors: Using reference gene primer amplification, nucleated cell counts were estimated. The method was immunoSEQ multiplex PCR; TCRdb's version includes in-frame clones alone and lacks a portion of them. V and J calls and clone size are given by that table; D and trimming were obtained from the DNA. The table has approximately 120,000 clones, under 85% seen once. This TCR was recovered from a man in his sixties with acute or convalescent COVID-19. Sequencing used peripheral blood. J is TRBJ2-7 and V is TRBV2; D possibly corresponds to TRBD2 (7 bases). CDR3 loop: CASTEGGTRSYEQYF. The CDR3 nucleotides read TGTGCCAGCACCGAGGGGGGGACCCGCTCCTACGAGCAGTACTTC.